What follows describes a single TCR beta chain. The source of the sample is a study of blood T cell repertoires in COVID-19. Study-level background: Whether acute or convalescent, the COVID-19 samples came from the United States, Italy and Spain. Nucleic acid was either cDNA or gDNA, and it came from T cells, B-cell-depleted T cells, or PBMCs.

Unmatched junction bases numbered 8, after V lost 1 base and J lost 1 base. The CDR3 extends over 17 amino acids. The V gene's germline CDR1 is LGHNA and CDR2 YNFKEQ. In the source study's methods: Cell counts per sample came from amplifying reference gene primers. The table came from immunoSEQ multiplex PCR; TCRdb's copy has only in-frame clones and leaves some out. The V and J calls and clone size are taken from that table; D and trimming were inferred from the DNA. This table holds over 85,000 clones, more than 60% found once. The receptor was derived from a man aged 65 to 79 with acute or convalescent COVID-19. The chain uses TRBV4-2 and TRBJ2-3; 7 bases fit TRBD2. Material for sequencing was peripheral blood. The CDR3 region is CASSQAAAGSGTDTQYF. The CDR3 DNA is TGTGCCAGCAGCCAAGCGGCAGCGGGAAGTGGCACAGATACGCAGTATTTT.